This T cell receptor beta chain derives from a study of cytomegalovirus exposure and HLA in healthy donors. Study-level background: The Caucasian-associated ancestry cluster contained 81% of the roughly 390 genotyped donors.

The CDR3 spans 15 residues. The germline V gene encodes CDR1 SGHTA and CDR2 FQGNSA. V was clipped by 1 base and J by 7 bases, with 14 bases between them. Primers for the PCR totalled 60 Vbeta and 13 Jbeta. The protocol was immunoSEQ multiplex PCR, while the TCRdb copy is restricted to in-frame clones and leaves out a portion. The sample has 110,000 to 150,000 clones, approximately 80% seen once. General study points: Based on reports, TCR beta sequences accurately predicted HLA-A and HLA-B alleles for most subjects. It was only CMV serostatus that was available as immune exposure information.

To note about this clone: Its antigen is currently unknown.

The rearrangement links TRBV7-2 to TRBJ1-5; tentatively, D is TRBD1 (5 bases). The sample was PBMCs. The origin of this receptor is a man aged 35-49 years in good health and CMV-seropositive. The CDR3 bases are TGTGCCAGCAGCTTAGTAGTAGGGGAATCACAGCCCCAGCATTTT. Amino acid sequence: CASSLVVGESQPQHF.